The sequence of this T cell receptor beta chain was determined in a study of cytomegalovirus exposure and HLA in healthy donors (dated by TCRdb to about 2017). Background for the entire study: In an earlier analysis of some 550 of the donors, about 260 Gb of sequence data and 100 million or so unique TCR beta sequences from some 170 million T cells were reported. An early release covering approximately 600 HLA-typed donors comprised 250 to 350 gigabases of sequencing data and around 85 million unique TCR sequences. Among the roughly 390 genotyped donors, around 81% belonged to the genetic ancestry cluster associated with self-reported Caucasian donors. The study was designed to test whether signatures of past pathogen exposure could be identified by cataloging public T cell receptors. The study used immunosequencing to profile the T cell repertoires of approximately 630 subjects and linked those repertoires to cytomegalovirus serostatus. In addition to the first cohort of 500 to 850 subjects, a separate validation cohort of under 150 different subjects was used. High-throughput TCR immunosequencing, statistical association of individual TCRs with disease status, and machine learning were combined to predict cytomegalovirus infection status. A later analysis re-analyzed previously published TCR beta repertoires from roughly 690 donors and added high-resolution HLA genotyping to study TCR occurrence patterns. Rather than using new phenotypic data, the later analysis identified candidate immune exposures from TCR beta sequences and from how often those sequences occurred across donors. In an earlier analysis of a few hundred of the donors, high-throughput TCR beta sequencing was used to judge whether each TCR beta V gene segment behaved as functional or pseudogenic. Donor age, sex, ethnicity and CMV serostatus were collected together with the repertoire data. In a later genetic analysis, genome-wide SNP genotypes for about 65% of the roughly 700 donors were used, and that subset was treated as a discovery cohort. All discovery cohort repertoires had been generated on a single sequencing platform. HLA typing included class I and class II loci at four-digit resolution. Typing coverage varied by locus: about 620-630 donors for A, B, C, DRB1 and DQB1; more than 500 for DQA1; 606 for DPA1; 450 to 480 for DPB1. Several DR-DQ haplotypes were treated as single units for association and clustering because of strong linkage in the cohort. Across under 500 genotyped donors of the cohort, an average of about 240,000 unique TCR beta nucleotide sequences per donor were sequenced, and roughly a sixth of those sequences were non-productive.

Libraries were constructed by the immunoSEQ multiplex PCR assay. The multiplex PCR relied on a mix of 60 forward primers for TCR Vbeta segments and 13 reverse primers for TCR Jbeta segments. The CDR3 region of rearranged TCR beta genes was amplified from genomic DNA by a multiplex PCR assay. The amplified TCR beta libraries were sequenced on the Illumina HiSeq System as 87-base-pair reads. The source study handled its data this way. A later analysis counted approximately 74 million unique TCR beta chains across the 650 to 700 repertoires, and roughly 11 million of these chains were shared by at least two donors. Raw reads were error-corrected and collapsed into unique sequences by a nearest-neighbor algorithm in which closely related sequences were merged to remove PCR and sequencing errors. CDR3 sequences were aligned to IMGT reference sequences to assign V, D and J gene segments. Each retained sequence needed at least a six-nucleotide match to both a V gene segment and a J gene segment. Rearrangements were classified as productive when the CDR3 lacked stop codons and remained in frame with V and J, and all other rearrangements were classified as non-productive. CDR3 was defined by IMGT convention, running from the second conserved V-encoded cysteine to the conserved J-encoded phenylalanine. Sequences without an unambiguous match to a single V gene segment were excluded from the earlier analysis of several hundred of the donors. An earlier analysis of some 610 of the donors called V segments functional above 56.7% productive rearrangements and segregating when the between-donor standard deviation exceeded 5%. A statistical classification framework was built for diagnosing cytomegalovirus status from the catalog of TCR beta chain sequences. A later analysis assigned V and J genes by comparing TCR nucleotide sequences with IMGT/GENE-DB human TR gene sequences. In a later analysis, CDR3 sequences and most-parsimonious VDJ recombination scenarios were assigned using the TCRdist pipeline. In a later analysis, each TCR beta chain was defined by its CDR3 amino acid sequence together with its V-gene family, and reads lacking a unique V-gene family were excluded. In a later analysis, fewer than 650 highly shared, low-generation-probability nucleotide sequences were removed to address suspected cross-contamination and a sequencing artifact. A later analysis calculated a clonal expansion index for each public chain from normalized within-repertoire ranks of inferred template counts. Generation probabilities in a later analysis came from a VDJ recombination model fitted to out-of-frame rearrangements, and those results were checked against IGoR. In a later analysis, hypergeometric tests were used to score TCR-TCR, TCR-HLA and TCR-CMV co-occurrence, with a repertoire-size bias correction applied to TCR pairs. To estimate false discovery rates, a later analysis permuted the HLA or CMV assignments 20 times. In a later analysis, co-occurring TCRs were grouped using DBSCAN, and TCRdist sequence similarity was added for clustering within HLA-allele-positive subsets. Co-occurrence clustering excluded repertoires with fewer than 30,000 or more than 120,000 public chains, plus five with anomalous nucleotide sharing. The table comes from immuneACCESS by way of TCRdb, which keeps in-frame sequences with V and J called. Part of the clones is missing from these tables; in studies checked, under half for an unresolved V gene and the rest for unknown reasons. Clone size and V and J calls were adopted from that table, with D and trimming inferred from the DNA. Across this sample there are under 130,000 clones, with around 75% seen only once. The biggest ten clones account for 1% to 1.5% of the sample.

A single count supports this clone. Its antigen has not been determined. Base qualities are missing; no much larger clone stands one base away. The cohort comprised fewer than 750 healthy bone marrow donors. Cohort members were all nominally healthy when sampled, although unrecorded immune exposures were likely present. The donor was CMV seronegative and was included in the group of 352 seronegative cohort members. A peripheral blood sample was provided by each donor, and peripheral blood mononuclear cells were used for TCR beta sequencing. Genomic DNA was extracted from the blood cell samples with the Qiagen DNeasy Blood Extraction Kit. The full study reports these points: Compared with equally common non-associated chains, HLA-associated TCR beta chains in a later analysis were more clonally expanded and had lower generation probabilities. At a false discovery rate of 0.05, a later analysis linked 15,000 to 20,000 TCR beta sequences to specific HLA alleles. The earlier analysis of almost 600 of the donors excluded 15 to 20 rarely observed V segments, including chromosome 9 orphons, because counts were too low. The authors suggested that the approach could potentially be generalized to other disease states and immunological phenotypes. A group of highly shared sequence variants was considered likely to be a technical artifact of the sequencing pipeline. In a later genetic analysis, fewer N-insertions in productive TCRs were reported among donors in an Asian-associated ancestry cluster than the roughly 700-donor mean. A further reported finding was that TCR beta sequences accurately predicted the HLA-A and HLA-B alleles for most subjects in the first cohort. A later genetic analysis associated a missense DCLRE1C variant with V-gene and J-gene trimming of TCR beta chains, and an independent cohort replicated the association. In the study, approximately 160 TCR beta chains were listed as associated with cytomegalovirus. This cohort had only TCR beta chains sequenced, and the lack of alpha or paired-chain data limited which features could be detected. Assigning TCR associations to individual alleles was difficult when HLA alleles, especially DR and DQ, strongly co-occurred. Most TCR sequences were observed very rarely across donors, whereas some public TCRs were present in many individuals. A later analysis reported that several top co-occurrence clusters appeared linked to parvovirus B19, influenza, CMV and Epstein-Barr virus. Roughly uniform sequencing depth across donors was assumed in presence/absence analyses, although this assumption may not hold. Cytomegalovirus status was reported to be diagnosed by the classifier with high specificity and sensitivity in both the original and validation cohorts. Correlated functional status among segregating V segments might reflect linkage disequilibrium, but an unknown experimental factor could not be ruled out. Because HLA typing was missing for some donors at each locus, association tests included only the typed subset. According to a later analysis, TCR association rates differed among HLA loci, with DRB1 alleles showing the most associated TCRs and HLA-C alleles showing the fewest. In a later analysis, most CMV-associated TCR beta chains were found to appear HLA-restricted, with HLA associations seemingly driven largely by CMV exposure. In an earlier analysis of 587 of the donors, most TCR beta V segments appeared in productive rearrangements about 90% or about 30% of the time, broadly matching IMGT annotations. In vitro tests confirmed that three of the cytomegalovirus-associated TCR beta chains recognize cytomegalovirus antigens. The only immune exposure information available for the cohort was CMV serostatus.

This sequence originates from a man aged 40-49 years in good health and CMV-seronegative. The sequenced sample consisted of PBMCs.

The CDR3 in this case is CASSLRTGSGNTIYF. The DNA sequence is as follows: TGTGCCAGCAGTCTCAGGACAGGCTCTGGAAACACCATATATTTT. The sequence links TRBV27 to TRBJ1-3; 7 bases in the middle match TRBD1. V ends up 5 bases short and J 0 bases short, with an unmatched junction base count of 4. Reading from cysteine to phenylalanine, the CDR3 counts 15 amino acids. This entry keeps only the CDR3 DNA: 45 bases, framed from base 1. Taken from the germline V gene (reference sequence), the CDR1 and CDR2 loops are MNHEY and SMNVEV.